This entry features one T cell receptor beta chain sequence. This clone has more than one count but fewer than ten. The specificity of this receptor is unknown. No per-base quality is available; no much larger clone lies one base away. This specimen comes from a study of cytomegalovirus exposure and HLA in healthy donors (dated by TCRdb to about 2017). General notes on the study: A later analysis indicated that the roughly 130 validation repertoires were generated on the platform also employed for the approximately 670 repertoires of the first cohort. The aim of the study was to test whether cataloging public T cell receptors could identify signatures of past pathogen exposure. Along with the roughly 670-subject first cohort, a separate validation cohort of over a hundred different subjects was used. High-throughput TCR immunosequencing, statistical association of individual TCRs with disease status, and machine learning were combined to predict cytomegalovirus infection status.

Donors formed part of the validation cohort, which comprised about 130 subjects and was distinct from the first cohort of several hundred subjects. V trim: 1 base; J trim: 5 bases; unmatched bases: 5. Taken from cysteine to phenylalanine, the CDR3 has 16 residues. Only the CDR3 DNA is retained, 48 bases long and in frame from the first base. CDR1 and CDR2, looked up from the germline V gene (reference sequence), are PRHDT and FYEKMQ. Study-level results and caveats: Cytomegalovirus status was reported to be diagnosed by the classifier with high specificity and sensitivity in both the original and validation cohorts. It was suggested by the authors that the approach could potentially be generalized to other disease states and immunological phenotypes. A total of 150 to 200 TCR beta chains were listed by the study as associated with cytomegalovirus. Three of the identified cytomegalovirus-associated TCR beta chains were confirmed in vitro to be specific for cytomegalovirus antigens. Most TCR sequences were observed very rarely across donors, whereas some public TCRs were present in many individuals. The validation cohort had no HLA typing available for a later analysis, so co-occurrence within that cohort was assessed over all 130 or so repertoires. Subsequent analysis determined that TCRs grouped into clusters in the first cohort also showed a tendency toward co-occurrence across the roughly 130 validation repertoires, and roughly 94% of cluster scores exceeded 0.

The library was prepared using the immunoSEQ multiplex PCR assay. As for how the authors treated the data: A statistical classification framework was developed to diagnose cytomegalovirus status using the catalog of TCR beta chain sequences. Held by TCRdb, this immuneACCESS table contains in-frame sequences only and omits some clones. Under half of the omission traces to an unresolved V gene where checked; the cause of the rest is unknown. That table supplies the V and J calls and clone size; D and trimming were determined from the DNA. The sample yields roughly 90,000 clones; around 85% were counted once. Of the sample, roughly 20% falls within the top ten clones.

The rearranged chain carries TRBV13 and TRBJ2-1; a stretch of 10 junction bases matches TRBD2. The TCR sequence derives from a man between 18 and 29 years old in good health and CMV-seropositive. Sequencing was carried out using PBMCs. In nucleotides, the sequence is TGTGCCAGCAGCTTAGTAAGTCTAGCGGGAGACAATGAGCAGTTCTTC. Its translation reads: CASSLVSLAGDNEQFF.